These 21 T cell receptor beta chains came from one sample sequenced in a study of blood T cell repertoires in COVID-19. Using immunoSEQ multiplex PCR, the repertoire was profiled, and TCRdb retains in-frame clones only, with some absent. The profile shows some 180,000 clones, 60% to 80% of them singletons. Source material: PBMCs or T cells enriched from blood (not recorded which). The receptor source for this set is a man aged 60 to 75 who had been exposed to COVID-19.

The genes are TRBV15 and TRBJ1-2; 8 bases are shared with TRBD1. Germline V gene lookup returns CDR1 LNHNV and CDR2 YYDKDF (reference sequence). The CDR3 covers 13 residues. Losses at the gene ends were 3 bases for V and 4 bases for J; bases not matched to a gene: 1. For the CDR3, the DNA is TGTGCCACCAGCAGGGACAGGGCCTATGGCTACACCTTC. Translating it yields CATSRDRAYGYTF. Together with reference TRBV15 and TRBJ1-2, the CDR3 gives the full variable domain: DAMVIQNPRYQVTQFGKPVTLSCSQTLNHNVMYWYQQKSSQAPKLLFHYYDKDFNNEADTPDNFQSRRPNTSFCFLDIRSPGLGDTAMYLCATSRDRAYGYTFGSGTRLTVV.

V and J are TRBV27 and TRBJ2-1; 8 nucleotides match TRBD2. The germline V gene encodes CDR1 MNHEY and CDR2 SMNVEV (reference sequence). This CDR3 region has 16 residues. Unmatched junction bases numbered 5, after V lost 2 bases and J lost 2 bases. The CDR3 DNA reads TGTGCCAGCAGTTTACCCCCAGCGGGAGCCTACAATGAGCAGTTCTTC. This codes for CASSLPPAGAYNEQFF.

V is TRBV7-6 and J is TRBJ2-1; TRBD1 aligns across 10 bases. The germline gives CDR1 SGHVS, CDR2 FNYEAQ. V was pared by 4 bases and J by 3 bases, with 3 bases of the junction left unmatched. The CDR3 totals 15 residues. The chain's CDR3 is CASSYRTGGYNEQFF. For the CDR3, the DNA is TGTGCCAGCAGCTACCGGACAGGGGGCTACAATGAGCAGTTCTTC.

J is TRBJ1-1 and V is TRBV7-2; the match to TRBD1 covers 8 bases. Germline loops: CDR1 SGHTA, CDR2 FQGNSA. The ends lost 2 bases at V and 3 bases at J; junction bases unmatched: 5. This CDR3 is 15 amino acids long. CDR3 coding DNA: TGTGCCAGCAGCTTATCCCGGACAGGGCACACTGAAGCTTTCTTT. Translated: CASSLSRTGHTEAFF. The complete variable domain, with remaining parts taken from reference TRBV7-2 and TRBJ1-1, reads GAGVSQSPSNKVTEKGKDVELRCDPISGHTALYWYRQSLGQGLEFLIYFQGNSAPDKSGLPSDRFSAERTGGSVSTLTIQRTQQEDSAVYLCASSLSRTGHTEAFFGQGTRLTVV.

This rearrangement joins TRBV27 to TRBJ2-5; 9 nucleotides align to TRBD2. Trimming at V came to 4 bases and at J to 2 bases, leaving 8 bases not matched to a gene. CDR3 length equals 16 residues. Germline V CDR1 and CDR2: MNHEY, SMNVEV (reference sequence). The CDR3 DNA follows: TGTGCCAGCAGTTACCGGACTAGCGCAATACAAGAGACCCAGTACTTC. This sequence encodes CASSYRTSAIQETQYF.

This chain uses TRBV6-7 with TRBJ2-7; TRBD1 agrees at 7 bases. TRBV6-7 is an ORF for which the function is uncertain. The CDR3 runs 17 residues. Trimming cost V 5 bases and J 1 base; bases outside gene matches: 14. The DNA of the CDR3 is TGTGCCAGCAGTCCCGACAGGGCCCCCCCGAAGTCCTACGAGCAGTACTTC. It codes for CASSPDRAPPKSYEQYF.

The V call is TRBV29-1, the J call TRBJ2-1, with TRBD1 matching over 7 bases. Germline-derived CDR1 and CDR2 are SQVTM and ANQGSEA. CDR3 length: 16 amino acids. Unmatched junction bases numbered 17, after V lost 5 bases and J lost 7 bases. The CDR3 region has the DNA TGCAGCGTTCTGGGGGCGGACGGGACAGTCTCAAATGAGCAGTTCTTC. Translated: CSVLGADGTVSNEQFF.

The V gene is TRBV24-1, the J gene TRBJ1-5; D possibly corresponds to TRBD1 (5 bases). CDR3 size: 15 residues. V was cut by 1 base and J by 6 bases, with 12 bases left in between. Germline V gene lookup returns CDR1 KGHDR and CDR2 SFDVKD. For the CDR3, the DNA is TGTGCCACCAGTGATTTACAGGAGAACGGTCAGCCCCAGCATTTT. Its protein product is CATSDLQENGQPQHF.

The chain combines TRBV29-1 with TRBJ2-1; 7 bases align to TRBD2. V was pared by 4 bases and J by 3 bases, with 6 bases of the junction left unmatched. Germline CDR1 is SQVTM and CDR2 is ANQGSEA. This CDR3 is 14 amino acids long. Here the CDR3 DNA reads TGCAGCGTTGGGGGGGAGGGAGGCTACAATGAGCAGTTCTTC. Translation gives CSVGGEGGYNEQFF.

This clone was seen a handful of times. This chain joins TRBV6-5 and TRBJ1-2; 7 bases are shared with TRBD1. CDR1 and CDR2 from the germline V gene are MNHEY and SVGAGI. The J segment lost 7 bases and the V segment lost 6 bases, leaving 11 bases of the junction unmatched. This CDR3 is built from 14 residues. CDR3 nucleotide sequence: TGTGCCAGCAGCTCCCAACAGGGGATCGTTGGCTACACCTTC. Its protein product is CASSSQQGIVGYTF.

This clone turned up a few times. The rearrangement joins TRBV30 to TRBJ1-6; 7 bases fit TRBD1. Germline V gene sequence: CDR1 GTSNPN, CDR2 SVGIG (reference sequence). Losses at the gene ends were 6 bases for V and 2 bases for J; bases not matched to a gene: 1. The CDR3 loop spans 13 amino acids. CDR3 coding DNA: TGTGCCTGCAGGGGGGCCTATAATTCACCCCTCCACTTT. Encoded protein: CACRGAYNSPLHF.

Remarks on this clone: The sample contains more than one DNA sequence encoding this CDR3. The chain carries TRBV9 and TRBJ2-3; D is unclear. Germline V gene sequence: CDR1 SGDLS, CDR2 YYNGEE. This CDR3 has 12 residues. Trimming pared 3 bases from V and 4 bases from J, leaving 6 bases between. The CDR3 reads CASSALADTQYF. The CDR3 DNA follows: TGTGCCAGCAGCGCTCTAGCAGATACGCAGTATTTT.

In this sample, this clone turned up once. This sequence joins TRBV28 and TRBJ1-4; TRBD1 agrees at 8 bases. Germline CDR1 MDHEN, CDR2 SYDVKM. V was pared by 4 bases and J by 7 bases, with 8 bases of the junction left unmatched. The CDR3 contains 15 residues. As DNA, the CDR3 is TGTGCCAGCAGTTCCCTCGGGACAGGAGGTGAAAAACTGTTTTTT. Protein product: CASSSLGTGGEKLFF.

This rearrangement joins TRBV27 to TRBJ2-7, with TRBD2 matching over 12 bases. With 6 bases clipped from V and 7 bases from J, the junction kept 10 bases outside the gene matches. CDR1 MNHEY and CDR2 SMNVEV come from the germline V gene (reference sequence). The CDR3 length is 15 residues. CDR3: CASSRRLAGVWEQYF. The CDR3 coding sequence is TGTGCCAGCAGCCGACGACTAGCGGGGGTTTGGGAGCAGTACTTC.

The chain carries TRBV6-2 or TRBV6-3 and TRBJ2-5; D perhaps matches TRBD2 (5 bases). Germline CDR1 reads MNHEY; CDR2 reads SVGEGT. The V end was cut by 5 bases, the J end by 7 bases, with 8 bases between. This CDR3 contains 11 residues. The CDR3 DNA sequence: TGTGCCAGCAGTAACAGCGGGACCCAGTACTTC. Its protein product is CASSNSGTQYF.

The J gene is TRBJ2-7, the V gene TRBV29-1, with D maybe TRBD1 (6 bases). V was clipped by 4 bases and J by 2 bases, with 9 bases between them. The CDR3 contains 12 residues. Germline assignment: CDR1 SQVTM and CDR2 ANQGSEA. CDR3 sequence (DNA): TGCAGCGTTGTACAGGGCCCCTACGAGCAGTACTTC. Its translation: CSVVQGPYEQYF.

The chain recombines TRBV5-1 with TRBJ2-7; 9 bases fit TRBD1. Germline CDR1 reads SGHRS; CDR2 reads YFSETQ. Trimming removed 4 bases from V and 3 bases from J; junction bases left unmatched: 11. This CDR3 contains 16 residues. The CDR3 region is CASSRLGDRVVYEQYF. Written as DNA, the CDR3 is TGCGCCAGCAGCCGTCTCGGGGACAGGGTAGTCTACGAGCAGTACTTC.

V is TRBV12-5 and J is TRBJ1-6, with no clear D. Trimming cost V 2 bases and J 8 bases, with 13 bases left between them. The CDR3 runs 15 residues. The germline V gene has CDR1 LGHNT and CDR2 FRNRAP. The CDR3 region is CASGLLRVGDSPLHF. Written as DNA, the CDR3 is TGTGCTAGTGGTTTGCTACGGGTCGGGGATTCACCCCTCCACTTT.

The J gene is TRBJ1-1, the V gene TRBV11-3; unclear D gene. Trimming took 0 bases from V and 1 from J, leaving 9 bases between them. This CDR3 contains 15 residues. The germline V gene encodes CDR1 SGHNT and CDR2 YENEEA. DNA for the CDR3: TGTGCCAGCAGCTTAGAACCGACACCGAACACTGAAGCTTTCTTT. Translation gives CASSLEPTPNTEAFF.

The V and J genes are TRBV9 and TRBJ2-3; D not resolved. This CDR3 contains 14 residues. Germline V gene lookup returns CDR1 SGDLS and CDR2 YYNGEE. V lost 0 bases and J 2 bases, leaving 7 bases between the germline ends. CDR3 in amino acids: CASSVAGLTDTQYF. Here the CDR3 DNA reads TGTGCCAGCAGCGTAGCAGGTCTCACAGATACGCAGTATTTT.

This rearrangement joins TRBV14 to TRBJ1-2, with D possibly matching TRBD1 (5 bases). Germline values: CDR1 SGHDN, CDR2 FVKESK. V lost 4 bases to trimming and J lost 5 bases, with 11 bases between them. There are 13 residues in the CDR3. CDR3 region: CASSLYRGYGYTF. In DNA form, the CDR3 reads TGTGCCAGCAGCCTATACCGGGGGTATGGCTACACCTTC.